This TCR beta chain appears in the sequencing data of a study of blood T cell repertoires in COVID-19. Across the study: Sources were T cells, B-cell-depleted T cells, or PBMCs; the material itself was cDNA or gDNA.

In the authors' workflow: From reference gene primer amplification, estimates of nucleated cell counts were derived. TCRdb's table, derived via immunoSEQ multiplex PCR, lists solely in-frame clones and lacks some. D and trimming were read from the DNA, whereas the V and J calls and clone size are those reported in that table. The repertoire includes 250,000 to 350,000 clones, roughly 90% of them detected once, and approximately 4% sits in the top ten. Researchers sorted participants into cohorts using their self-reported clinical history. Trimming stripped 4 bases from V and 0 bases from J, with 16 bases between. The CDR3 length is 16 residues.

Input material: PBMCs or T cells enriched from blood (not recorded which). The TCR originated in a young woman with acute COVID-19. V is TRBV23-1 and J is TRBJ2-7; D uncertain. Being an ORF, TRBV23-1 has a function that is uncertain. The CDR3 spells CASSPPMARSSYEQYF. DNA for the CDR3: TGCGCCAGCAGTCCCCCGATGGCTCGGAGCTCCTACGAGCAGTACTTC.